The 10 T cell receptor beta chains given below trace back to one sample, sequenced in a study of T cells after yellow fever vaccination. TCRdb ran MiXCR on the 5' RACE reads and lists one entry per CDR3 protein. This sample carries tens of thousands of distinct CDR3 sequences, roughly 8% of them seen once, and the ten largest clones take 41%. The sample in question was CD8+ T cells sorted from PBMCs, obtained on the day of the yellow fever booster vaccination. The receptor set was obtained from a young man who received the YFV17D yellow fever vaccine.

The chain carries TRBV18 and TRBJ2-1, with TRBD2 identical over 7 bases. Looked up from germline, CDR1 is KGHSH and CDR2 is LQKENI. The CDR3 is 18 residues long. With V trimmed by 6 bases and J by 4 bases, 18 bases remained unmatched. Here the CDR3 reads CASSPRETSLGGYNEQFF. CDR3 bases: TGTGCCAGCTCCCCAAGAGAGACTAGCCTGGGAGGGTACAATGAGCAGTTCTTC.

The sample holds a few counts of this clonotype. The rearrangement links TRBV7-9 to TRBJ2-5, with 11 positions matching TRBD2. Trimming cost V 5 bases and J 3 bases; bases outside gene matches: 5. Per germline, CDR1 SEHNR and CDR2 FQNEAQ (reference sequence). This CDR3 region has 15 residues. The CDR3 is CASSPGLAAEETQYF. The CDR3 coding sequence is TGTGCCAGCAGCCCGGGACTAGCGGCTGAAGAGACCCAGTACTTC.

This sequence joins TRBV6-2 or TRBV6-3 and TRBJ2-1, with 7 nucleotides matching TRBD2. The CDR3 runs to 15 residues. V lost 7 bases, J lost 8 bases, and 14 bases stayed unmatched. CDR1 and CDR2 (germline): MNHEY, SVGEGT. This CDR3 is CASTHTAGVGDEQFF. Here the CDR3 DNA reads TGTGCCAGCACCCACACGGCGGGAGTAGGGGATGAGCAGTTCTTC.

The table lists this clonotype with a few counts. J is TRBJ2-3 and V is TRBV27, with D unclear. This CDR3 contains 15 residues. The V end lost 7 bases, the J end lost 0 bases, and 14 bases lay between the germline ends. Per germline, CDR1 MNHEY and CDR2 SMNVEV (reference sequence). CDR3 nucleotides: TGTGCCAGCAACCCACTTGGTCGGAGCACAGATACGCAGTATTTT. Protein product: CASNPLGRSTDTQYF.

This rearrangement joins TRBV28 to TRBJ2-7; 11 nucleotides agree with TRBD2. V dropped 5 bases and J dropped 4; count of bases not matched to a gene: 7. CDR1 and CDR2 (germline): MDHEN, SYDVKM. There are 15 residues in the CDR3. DNA for the CDR3: TGTGCCAGCAGTCCGCCCGGGACTAGCGGATACGAGCAGTACTTC. Translating it yields CASSPPGTSGYEQYF.

In its sample, this clonotype was seen a few times. J is TRBJ2-1 and V is TRBV12-3 or TRBV12-4, with TRBD2 matching over 10 bases. The CDR3 totals 15 residues. V was clipped by 5 bases and J by 10 bases; unmatched bases: 11. The CDR3 spells CASSRSGTSVLEQFF. CDR3 in DNA: TGTGCCAGCAGTCGGTCCGGGACTAGCGTCCTAGAGCAGTTCTTC.

This clonotype turned up a few times. The genes are TRBV21-1 and TRBJ2-6. TRBV21-1 is a pseudogene. The CDR3 covers 14 residues. The CDR3 here is CASRDLTGANVLTF. The CDR3 nucleotides read TGTGCCAGCAGAGACTTGACTGGGGCCAACGTCCTGACTTTC.

The V gene is TRBV19, the J gene TRBJ2-1, with TRBD1 as a possible D gene (8 bases). Germline CDR1 and CDR2: LNHDA and SQIVND (reference sequence). Trimming stripped 5 bases from V and 0 bases from J, with 11 bases between. This CDR3 has 15 amino acids. CDR3 coding DNA: TGTGCCAGTAGTTACAGGGGGGGCTCCTACAATGAGCAGTTCTTC. It is translated as CASSYRGGSYNEQFF.

Only a few counts were recorded for this clonotype. The rearrangement uses TRBV15 and TRBJ1-4; no clear D gene. V was trimmed by 6 bases and J by 7 bases, leaving 15 bases between them. This CDR3 comprises 14 residues. The germline gives CDR1 LNHNV, CDR2 YYDKDF (reference sequence). The CDR3 region is CATRAIVVREKLFF. CDR3 coding DNA: TGTGCCACCAGGGCAATAGTTGTACGTGAAAAACTGTTTTTT.

This clonotype was seen only a few times. The V gene is TRBV11-3, the J gene TRBJ2-1; maybe TRBD1 (5 bases). Germline lookup yields CDR1 SGHNT and CDR2 YENEEA. V shed 5 bases and J shed 9 bases, with 14 bases lying between them. This CDR3 spans 13 amino acids. The CDR3 nucleotides read TGTGCCAGCAGCCGCCAGGGCGCGGCTGAGCAGTTCTTC. This sequence encodes CASSRQGAAEQFF. Variable domain in full (rest from reference TRBV11-3 and TRBJ2-1): EAGVVQSPRYKIIEKKQPVAFWCNPISGHNTLYWYLQNLGQGPELLIRYENEEAVDDSQLPKDRFSAERLKGVDSTLKIQPAELGDSAVYLCASSRQGAAEQFFGPGTRLTVL.